This T cell receptor beta chain was identified during a study of cytomegalovirus exposure and HLA in healthy donors. This donor's record omits CMV serostatus. This clone was seen a few times. The PCR used 60 Vbeta and 13 Jbeta primers. Profiled with immunoSEQ multiplex PCR; TCRdb holds only in-frame clones, not every one. This table holds approximately 44,000 clones, approximately 60% found once. Trimming removed 6 bases at V and 3 bases at J, with 5 bases between. This CDR3 spans 11 amino acids. CDR1 and CDR2 from the germline V gene are SNHLY and FYNNEI. This TCR derives from a human donor in good health. The material sequenced was PBMCs. V gene TRBV2 combines with J gene TRBJ1-1; the D is unclear. CDR3 protein: CASSRYTEAFF. In DNA form, the CDR3 reads TGTGCCAGCAGCCGGTACACTGAAGCTTTCTTT.